This TCR beta chain originates from a study of identical twins. TCRdb independently ran MiXCR on the 5' RACE reads; one entry per CDR3 protein. The profile shows some 560,000 distinct CDR3 sequences, over 8.5% of them singletons. This clonotype was counted between two and nine times. The CDR3 contains 14 residues. V was trimmed by 5 bases and J by 4 bases, leaving 12 bases between them. Per the germline V gene, CDR1 is SGHAT and CDR2 is FQNNGV. The same data also contributed to another study, on yellow fever vaccine responses in identical twins.

Sequencing input: PBMCs. The chain is built from TRBV11-2 and TRBJ2-1, with D unclear. The TCR sequence derives from a woman younger than 35 in good health. In nucleotides, the CDR3 is TGTGCCAGCAGCCCCCCCGTTCGGTACAATGAGCAGTTCTTC. Amino acids: CASSPPVRYNEQFF.